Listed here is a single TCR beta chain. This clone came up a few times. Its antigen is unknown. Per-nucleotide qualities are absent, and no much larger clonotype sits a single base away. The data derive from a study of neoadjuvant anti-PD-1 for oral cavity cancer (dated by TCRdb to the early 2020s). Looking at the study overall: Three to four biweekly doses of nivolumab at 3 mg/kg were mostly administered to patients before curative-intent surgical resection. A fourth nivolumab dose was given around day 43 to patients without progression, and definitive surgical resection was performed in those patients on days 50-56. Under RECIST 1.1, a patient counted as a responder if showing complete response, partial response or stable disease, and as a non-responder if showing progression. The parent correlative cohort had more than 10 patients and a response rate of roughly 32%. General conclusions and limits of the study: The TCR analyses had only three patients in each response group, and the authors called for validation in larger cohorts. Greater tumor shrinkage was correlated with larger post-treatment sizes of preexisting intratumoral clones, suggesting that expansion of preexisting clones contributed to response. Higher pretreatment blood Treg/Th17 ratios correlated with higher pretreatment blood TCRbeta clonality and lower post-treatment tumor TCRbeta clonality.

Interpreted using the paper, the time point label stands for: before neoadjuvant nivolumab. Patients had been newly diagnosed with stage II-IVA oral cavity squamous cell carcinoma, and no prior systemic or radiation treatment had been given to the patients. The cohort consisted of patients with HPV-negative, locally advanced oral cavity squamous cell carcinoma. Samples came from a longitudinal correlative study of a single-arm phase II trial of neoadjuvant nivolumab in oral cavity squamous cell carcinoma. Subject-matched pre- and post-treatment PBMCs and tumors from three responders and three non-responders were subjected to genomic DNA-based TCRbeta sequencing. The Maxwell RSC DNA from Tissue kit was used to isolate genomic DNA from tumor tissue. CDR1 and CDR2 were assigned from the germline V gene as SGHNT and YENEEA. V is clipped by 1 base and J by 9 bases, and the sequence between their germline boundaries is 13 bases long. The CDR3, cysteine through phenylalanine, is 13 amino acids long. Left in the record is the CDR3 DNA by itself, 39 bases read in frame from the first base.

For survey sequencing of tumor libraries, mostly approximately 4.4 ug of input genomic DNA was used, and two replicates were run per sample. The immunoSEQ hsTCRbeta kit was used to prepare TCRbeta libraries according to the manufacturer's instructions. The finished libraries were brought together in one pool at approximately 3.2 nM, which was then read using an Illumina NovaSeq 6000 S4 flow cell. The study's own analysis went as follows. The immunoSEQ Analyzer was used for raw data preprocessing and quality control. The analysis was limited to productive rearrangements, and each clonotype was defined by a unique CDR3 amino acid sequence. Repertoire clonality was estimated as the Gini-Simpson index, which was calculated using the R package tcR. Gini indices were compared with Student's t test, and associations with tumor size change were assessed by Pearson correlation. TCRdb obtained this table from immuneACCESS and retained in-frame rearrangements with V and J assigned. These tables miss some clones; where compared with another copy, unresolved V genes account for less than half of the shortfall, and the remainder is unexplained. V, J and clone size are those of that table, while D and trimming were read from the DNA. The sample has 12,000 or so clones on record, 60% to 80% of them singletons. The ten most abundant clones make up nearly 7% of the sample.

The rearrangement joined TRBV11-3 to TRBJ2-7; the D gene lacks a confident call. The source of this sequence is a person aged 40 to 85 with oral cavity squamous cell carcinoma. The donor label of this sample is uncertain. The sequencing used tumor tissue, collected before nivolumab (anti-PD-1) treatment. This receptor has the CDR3 CASSLGRYGGQYF. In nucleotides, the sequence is TGTGCCAGCAGCTTAGGTCGGTACGGCGGGCAGTACTTC.